Following are 5 T cell receptor beta chains from one sample sequenced in a study of cytomegalovirus exposure and HLA in healthy donors. This PCR relied on a set of 60 Vbeta primers and 13 Jbeta primers. Assay used: immunoSEQ multiplex PCR; TCRdb lists only in-frame clones, some missing. The table records 90,000 to 150,000 clones, 70% to 85% of them present only once. Sequenced: PBMCs. These receptor sequences come from a man between 18 and 35 years old in good health and CMV-seropositive.

This clone was counted a few times. The chain employs TRBV27 and TRBJ2-2, with D possibly TRBD1 on 6 matching bases. Germline CDR1 and CDR2: MNHEY and SMNVEV (reference sequence). Between the trimmed V and J ends, which lost 2 bases and 6 bases, there was a span of 10 bases. The CDR3 runs 14 residues. The CDR3 DNA reads TGTGCCAGCAGTTTACCCCCAGGGGCCGGGGAGCTGTTTTTT. Encoded protein: CASSLPPGAGELFF.

The chain recombines TRBV28 with TRBJ1-5; D remains unclear. Germline loops: CDR1 MDHEN, CDR2 SYDVKM. There are 14 residues in the CDR3. V lost 3 bases and J 8 bases, leaving 14 bases between the germline ends. The DNA of the CDR3 is TGTGCCAGCAGTTTTGACGGGGAGATAGAGCCCCAGCATTTT. It yields the protein CASSFDGEIEPQHF.

V and J are TRBV5-8 and TRBJ2-1, with 8 bases fitting TRBD2. V lost 7 bases and J lost 6; bases outside the gene matches: 9. CDR1 is SGHTS and CDR2 is YDEGEE in the germline V gene. The CDR3 loop spans 14 amino acids. The CDR3 protein is CASDKRESPNEQFF. In nucleotides, the CDR3 is TGTGCCAGCGATAAGCGGGAGTCTCCCAATGAGCAGTTCTTC.

In its sample, this clone was seen a few times. V usage is TRBV2 and J usage is TRBJ2-6; TRBD1 aligns across 9 bases. V gave up 9 bases and J gave up 1 base; unmatched junction bases: 13. Germline V gene lookup returns CDR1 SNHLY and CDR2 FYNNEI. The CDR3 sequence is 18 residues long. CDR3 amino acids: CAREENRDRASGANVLTF. The DNA for the CDR3 is TGTGCCAGAGAAGAAAACCGGGACAGGGCTTCTGGGGCCAACGTCCTGACTTTC.

This chain connects TRBV6-4 to TRBJ2-3, with 8 bases that match TRBD1. Germline V lookup: CDR1 MRHNA, CDR2 SNTAGT. The CDR3 totals 15 residues. V trimming: 5 bases; J trimming: 4 bases; junction bases outside the gene matches: 8. This CDR3 is CASSLLAGGPDTQYF. Here the CDR3 DNA reads TGTGCCAGCAGTCTCTTAGCAGGGGGCCCAGATACGCAGTATTTT.